This TCR beta chain was found in a study of blood T cell repertoires in COVID-19. Whole-study context: COVID-19 samples, acute and convalescent, were from the United States, Italy and Spain. Sources were T cells, B-cell-depleted T cells, or PBMCs; the material itself was cDNA or gDNA.

This clone was picked up one time. In the authors' workflow: By means of reference gene primer amplification, nucleated cell counts were estimated. Assay: immunoSEQ multiplex PCR; the TCRdb copy retains only in-frame clones and omits some. That table is the source of V, J and clone size, and D and trimming were worked out from the DNA. The sample yields over 150,000 clones, over 90% seen once. The clonotype originates from a man aged 45 to 65 with acute or convalescent COVID-19. Sample: peripheral blood.

The CDR3, as DNA: TGTGCCAGCAGCTATCATACAGGGGAATGGACTGAAGCTTTCTTT. It yields the protein CASSYHTGEWTEAFF. This chain joins TRBV5-6 and TRBJ1-1; TRBD1 agrees at 7 bases. The ends lost 3 bases at V and 5 bases at J; junction bases unmatched: 10. Germline V lookup: CDR1 SGHDT, CDR2 YYEEEE. The CDR3 spans 15 residues.